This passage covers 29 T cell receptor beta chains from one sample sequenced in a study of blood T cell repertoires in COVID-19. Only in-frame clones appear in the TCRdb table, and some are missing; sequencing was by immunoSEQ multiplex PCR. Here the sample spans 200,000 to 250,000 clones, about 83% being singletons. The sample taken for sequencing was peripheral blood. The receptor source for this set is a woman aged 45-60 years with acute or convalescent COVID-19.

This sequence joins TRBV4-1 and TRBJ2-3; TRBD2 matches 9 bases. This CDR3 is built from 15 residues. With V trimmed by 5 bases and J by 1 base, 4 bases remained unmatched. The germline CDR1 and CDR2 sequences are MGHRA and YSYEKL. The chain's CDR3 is CASSRAGGGTDTQYF. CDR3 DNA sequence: TGCGCCAGCAGCAGGGCGGGAGGGGGCACAGATACGCAGTATTTT.

The DNA for the CDR3 is TGTGCCAGCAGCCTAGGGGACACCCGGGAACAGCCCCAGCATTTT. This encodes CASSLGDTREQPQHF. The gene calls are TRBV7-8 and TRBJ1-5; perhaps TRBD1 as D (6 bases). The CDR3 sequence is 15 residues long. Trimming cost V 5 bases and J 7 bases, with 18 bases left between them. CDR1 is SGHVS, CDR2 FQNEAQ, per germline.

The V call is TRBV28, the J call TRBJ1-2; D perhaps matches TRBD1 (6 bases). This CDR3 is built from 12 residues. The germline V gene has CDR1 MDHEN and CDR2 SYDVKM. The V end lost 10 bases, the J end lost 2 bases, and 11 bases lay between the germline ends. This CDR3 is CAIGQPNYGYTF. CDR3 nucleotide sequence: TGTGCCATAGGACAGCCGAACTATGGCTACACCTTC.

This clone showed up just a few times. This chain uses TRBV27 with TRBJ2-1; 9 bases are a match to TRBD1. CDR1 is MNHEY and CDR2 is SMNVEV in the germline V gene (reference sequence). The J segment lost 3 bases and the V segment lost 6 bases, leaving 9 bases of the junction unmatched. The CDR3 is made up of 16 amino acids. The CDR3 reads CASSRSPGQGYNEQFF. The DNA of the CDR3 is TGTGCCAGCAGCCGGTCGCCGGGACAGGGCTACAATGAGCAGTTCTTC.

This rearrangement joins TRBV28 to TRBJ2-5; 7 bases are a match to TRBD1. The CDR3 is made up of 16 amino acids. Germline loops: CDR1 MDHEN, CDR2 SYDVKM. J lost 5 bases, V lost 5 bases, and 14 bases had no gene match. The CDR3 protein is CASSKGGRGRVETQYF. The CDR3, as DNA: TGTGCCAGCAGTAAAGGCGGAAGGGGGCGGGTTGAGACCCAGTACTTC. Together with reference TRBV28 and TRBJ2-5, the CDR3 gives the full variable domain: DVKVTQSSRYLVKRTGEKVFLECVQDMDHENMFWYRQDPGLGLRLIYFSYDVKMKEKGDIPEGYSVSREKKERFSLILESASTNQTSMYLCASSKGGRGRVETQYFGPGTRLLVL.

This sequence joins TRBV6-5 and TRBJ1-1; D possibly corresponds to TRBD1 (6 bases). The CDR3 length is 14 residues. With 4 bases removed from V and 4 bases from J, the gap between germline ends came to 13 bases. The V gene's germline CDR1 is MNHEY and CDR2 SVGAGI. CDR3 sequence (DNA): TGTGCCAGCAGTTTACAGGGACGGGCCACTGAAGCTTTCTTT. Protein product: CASSLQGRATEAFF.

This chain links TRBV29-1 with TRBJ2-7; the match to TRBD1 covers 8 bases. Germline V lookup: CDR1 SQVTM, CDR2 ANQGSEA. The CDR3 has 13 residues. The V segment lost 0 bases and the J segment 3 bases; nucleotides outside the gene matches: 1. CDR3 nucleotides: TGCAGCGTTGAAGACGGACAGGGCTACGAGCAGTACTTC. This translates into CSVEDGQGYEQYF.

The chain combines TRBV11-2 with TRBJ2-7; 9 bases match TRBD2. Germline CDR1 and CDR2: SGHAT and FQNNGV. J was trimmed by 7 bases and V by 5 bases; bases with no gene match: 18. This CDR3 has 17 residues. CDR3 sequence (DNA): TGTGCCAGCAGCCCCGGGACTAGCAGTCAAACAAAGGGGGAGCAGTACTTC. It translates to CASSPGTSSQTKGEQYF.

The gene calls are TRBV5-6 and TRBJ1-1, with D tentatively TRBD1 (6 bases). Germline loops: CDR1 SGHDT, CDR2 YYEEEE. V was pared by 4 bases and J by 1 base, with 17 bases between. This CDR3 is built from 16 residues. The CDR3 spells CASSLIPGGANTEAFF. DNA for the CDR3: TGTGCCAGCAGCCTAATCCCCGGGGGGGCGAACACTGAAGCTTTCTTT.

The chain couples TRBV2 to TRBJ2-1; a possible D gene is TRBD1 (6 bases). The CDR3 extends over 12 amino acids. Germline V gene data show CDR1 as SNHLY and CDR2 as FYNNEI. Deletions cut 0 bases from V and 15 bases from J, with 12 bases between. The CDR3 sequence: CASSEARGFPFF. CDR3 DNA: TGTGCCAGCAGTGAAGCGAGGGGGTTTCCGTTCTTC. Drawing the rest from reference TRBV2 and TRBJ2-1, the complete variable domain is EPEVTQTPSHQVTQMGQEVILRCVPISNHLYFYWYRQILGQKVEFLVSFYNNEISEKSEIFDDQFSVERPDGSNFTLKIRSTKLEDSAMYFCASSEARGFPFFGPGTRLTVL.

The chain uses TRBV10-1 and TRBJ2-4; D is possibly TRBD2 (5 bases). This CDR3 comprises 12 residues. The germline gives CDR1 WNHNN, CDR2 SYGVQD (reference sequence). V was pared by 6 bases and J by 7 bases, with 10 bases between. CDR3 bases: TGCGCCAGCAGCCCCGGACTGAACATTCAGTACTTC. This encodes CASSPGLNIQYF.

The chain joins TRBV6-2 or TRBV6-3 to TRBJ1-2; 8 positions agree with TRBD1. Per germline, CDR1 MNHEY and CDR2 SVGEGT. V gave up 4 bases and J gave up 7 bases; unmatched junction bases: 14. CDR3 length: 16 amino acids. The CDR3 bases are TGTGCCAGCAGTTTCCGGGACAGGTACGATCTCAGTGGCTACACCTTC. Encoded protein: CASSFRDRYDLSGYTF.

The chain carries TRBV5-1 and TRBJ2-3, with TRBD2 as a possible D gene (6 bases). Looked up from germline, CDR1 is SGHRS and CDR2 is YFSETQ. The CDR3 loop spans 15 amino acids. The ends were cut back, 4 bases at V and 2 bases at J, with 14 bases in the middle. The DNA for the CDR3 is TGCGCCAGCAGCCCGGAGGGGCGCGTCACAGATACGCAGTATTTT. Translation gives CASSPEGRVTDTQYF.

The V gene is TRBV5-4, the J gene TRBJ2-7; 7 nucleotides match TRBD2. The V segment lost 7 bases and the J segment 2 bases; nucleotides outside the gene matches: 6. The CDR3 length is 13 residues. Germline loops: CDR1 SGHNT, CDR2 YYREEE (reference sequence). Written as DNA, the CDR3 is TGTGCCAGCTCGAGCGGGGAGACCTACGAGCAGTACTTC. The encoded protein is CASSSGETYEQYF. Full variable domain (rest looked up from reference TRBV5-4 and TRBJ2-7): ETGVTQSPTHLIKTRGQQVTLRCSSQSGHNTVSWYQQALGQGPQFIFQYYREEENGRGNFPPRFSGLQFPNYSSELNVNALELDDSALYLCASSSGETYEQYFGPGTRLTVT.

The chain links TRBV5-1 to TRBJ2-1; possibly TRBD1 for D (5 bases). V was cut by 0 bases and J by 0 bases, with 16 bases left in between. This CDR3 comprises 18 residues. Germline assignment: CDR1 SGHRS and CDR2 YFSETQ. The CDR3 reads CASSLVETVTFSYNEQFF. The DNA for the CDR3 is TGCGCCAGCAGCTTGGTCGAGACAGTTACATTCTCCTACAATGAGCAGTTCTTC.

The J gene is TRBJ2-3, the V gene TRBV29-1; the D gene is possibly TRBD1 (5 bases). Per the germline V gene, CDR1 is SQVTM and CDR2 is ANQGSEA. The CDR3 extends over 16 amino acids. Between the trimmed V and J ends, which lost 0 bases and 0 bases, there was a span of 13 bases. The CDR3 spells CSVEEPVRASTDTQYF. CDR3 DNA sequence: TGCAGCGTTGAAGAGCCCGTCAGGGCTAGCACAGATACGCAGTATTTT.

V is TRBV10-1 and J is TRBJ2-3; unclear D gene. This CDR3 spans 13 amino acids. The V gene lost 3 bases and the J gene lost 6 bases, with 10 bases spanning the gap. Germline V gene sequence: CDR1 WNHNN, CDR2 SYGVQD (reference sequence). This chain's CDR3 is CASSESSSDTQYF. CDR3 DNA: TGCGCCAGCAGTGAATCTAGTTCGGATACGCAGTATTTT.

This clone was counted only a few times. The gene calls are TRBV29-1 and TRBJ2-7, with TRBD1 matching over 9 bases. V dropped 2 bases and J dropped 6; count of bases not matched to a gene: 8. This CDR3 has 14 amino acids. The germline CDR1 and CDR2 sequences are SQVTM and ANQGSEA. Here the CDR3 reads CSVEKGQGASEQYF. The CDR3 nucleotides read TGCAGCGTTGAAAAGGGACAGGGAGCATCCGAGCAGTACTTC.

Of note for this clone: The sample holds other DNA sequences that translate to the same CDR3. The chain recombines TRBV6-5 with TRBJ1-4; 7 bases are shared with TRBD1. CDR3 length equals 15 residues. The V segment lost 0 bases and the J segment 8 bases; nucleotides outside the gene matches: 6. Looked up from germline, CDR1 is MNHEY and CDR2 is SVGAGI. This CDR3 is CASSYSRQGEEKLFF. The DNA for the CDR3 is TGTGCCAGCAGTTACTCGAGGCAGGGGGAAGAAAAACTGTTTTTT.

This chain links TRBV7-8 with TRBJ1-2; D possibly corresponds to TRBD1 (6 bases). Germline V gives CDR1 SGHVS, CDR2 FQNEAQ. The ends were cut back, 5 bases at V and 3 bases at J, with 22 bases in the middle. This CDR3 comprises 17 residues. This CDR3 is CASSSDVQGTTHYGYTF. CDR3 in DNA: TGTGCCAGCAGCAGCGACGTACAGGGAACAACGCACTATGGCTACACCTTC. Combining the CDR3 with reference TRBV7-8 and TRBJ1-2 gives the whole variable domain GAGVSQSPRYKVAKRGQDVALRCDPISGHVSLFWYQQALGQGPEFLTYFQNEAQLDKSGLPSDRFFAERPEGSVSTLKIQRTQQEDSAVYLCASSSDVQGTTHYGYTFGSGTRLTVV.

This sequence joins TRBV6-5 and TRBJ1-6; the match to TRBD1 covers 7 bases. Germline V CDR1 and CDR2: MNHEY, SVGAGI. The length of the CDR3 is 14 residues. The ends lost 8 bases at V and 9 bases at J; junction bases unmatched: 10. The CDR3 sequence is CASGRDSSSSPLHF. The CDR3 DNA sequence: TGTGCCAGCGGCCGGGACAGCAGTAGTTCACCCCTCCACTTT.

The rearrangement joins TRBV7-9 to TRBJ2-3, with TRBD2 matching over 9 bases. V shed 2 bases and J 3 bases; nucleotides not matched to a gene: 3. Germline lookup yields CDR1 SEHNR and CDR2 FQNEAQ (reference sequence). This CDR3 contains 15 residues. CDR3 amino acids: CASSLTAGGTDTQYF. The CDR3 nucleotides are TGTGCCAGCAGCTTAACGGCGGGGGGGACAGATACGCAGTATTTT.

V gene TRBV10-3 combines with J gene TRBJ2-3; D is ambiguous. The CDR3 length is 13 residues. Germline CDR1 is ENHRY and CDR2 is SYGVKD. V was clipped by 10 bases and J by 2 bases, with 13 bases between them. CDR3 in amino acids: CATRYSLTDTQYF. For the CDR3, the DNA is TGTGCCACGAGATACAGTCTCACAGATACGCAGTATTTT.

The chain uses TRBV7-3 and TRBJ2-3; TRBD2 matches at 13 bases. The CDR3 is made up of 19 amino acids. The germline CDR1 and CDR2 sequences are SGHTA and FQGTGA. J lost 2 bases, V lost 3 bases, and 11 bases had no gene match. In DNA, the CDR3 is TGTGCCAGCAGCTTGACTAGCGGGGGGACCTCAGAACCCACAGATACGCAGTATTTT. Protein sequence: CASSLTSGGTSEPTDTQYF.

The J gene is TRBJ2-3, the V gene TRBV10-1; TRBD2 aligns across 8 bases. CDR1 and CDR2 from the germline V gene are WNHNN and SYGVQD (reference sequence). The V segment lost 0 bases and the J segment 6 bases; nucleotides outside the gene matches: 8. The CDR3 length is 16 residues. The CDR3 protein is CASSESSSGVGDTQYF. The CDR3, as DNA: TGCGCCAGCAGTGAGTCGAGTAGCGGGGTTGGCGATACGCAGTATTTT.

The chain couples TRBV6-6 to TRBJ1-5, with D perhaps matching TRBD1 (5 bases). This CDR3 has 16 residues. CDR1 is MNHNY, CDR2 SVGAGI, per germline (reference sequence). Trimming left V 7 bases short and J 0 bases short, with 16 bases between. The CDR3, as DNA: TGTGCCAGCATAGGTTGGGGCCCCCGTAGCAATCAGCCCCAGCATTTT. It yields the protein CASIGWGPRSNQPQHF.

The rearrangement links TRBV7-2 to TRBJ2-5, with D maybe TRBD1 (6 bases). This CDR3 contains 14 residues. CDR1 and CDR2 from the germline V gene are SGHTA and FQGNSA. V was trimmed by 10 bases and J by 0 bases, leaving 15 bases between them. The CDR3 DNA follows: TGTGCCATCACAACAGGGTGGTACCAAGAGACCCAGTACTTC. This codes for CAITTGWYQETQYF.

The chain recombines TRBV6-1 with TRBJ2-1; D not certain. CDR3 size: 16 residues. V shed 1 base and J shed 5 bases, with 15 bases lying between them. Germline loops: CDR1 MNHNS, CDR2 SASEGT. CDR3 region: CASSEGSLGPDNEQFF. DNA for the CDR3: TGTGCCAGCAGTGAAGGGTCGTTGGGCCCCGACAATGAGCAGTTCTTC.

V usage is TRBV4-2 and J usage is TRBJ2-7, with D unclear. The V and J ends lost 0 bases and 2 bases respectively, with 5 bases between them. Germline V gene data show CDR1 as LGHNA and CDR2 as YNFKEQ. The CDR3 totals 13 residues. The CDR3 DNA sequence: TGTGCCAGCAGCCAAGACGGTACCTACGAGCAGTACTTC. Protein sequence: CASSQDGTYEQYF.